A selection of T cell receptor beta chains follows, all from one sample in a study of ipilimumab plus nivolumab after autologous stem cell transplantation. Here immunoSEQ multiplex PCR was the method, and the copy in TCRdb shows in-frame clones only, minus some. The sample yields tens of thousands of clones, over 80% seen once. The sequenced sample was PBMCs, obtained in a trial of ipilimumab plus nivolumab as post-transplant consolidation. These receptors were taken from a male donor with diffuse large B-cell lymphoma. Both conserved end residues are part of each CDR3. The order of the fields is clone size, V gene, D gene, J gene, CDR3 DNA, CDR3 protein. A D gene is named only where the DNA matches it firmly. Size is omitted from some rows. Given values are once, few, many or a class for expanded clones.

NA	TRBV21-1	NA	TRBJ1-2	TGTGCCAGCAGCCGCCGACAGGAGGGTTATGGCTACACCTTC	CASSRRQEGYGYTF
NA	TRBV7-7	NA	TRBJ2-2	TGTGCCAGCAGCTTATCCCCGACAGGCACCGGGGAGCTGTTTTTT	CASSLSPTGTGELFF
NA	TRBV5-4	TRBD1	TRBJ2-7	TGTGCCAGCAGCTCGGACAGGGAGGAGCAGTACTTC	CASSSDREEQYF
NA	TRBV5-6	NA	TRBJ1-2	TGTGCCAGCAGCTTGTGGCAGGCCCTCCGAGCGGGCTACACCTTC	CASSLWQALRAGYTF
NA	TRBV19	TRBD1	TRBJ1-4	TGTGCCAGTCGGACAGGGTCTAATGAAAAACTGTTTTTT	CASRTGSNEKLFF
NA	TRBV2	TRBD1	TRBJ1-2	TGTGCCAGCAGCCTGGGACAGGGGAACTATGGCTACACCTTC	CASSLGQGNYGYTF
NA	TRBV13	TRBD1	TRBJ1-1	TGTGCCAGCAGCTTAGAGACAGGGGATGTCGAGACTGAAGCTTTCTTT	CASSLETGDVETEAFF
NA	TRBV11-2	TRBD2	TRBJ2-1	TGTGCCAGCAGCTTTATGACTAGCGGGCCATACAATGAGCAGTTCTTC	CASSFMTSGPYNEQFF
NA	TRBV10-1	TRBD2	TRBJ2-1	TGCGCCAGCAAGTGGACTAGCGAATGGGAGCAGTTCTTC	CASKWTSEWEQFF
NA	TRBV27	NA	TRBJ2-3	TGTGCCAGCGGCGTAGGAGGGAGCACAGATACGCAGTATTTT	CASGVGGSTDTQYF
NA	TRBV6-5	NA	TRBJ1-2	TGTGCCAGCAGAAAACAGGGTAATGGCTACACCTTC	CASRKQGNGYTF
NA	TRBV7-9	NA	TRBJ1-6	TGTGCCAGCAGCTTAGACAGTCGGAATTCACCCCTCCACTTT	CASSLDSRNSPLHF
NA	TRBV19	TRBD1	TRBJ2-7	TGTGCCAGTAGTAGGCGCGGGACAGGCGGTGGGGAGCAGTACTTC	CASSRRGTGGGEQYF
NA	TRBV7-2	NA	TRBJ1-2	TGTGCCAGCAGTATCCAGGGAGGCTATGGCTACACCTTC	CASSIQGGYGYTF
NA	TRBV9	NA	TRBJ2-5	TGTGCCAGCAGCTTATCGTGGACGCAAGAGACCCAGTACTTC	CASSLSWTQETQYF
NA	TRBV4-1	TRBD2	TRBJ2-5	TGCGCCAGCAGCCAAGGGACTAGCGGGGGAGGTGAGACCCAGTACTTC	CASSQGTSGGGETQYF
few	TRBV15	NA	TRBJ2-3	TGTGCCACCAGCAGTACCGAGACAGGGAGGGCGGTCACAGATACGCAGTATTTT	CATSSTETGRAVTDTQYF